This T cell receptor (beta chain) was identified in a study of siplizumab effects on memory and regulatory T cells. The CDR3 spans 16 residues. V lost 3 bases to trimming and J lost 2 bases; unmatched junction nucleotides: 9. The V gene's germline CDR1 is SGHNT and CDR2 YYREEE (reference sequence). Study-wide results and caveats: A mean of approximately 69% of mappable alloreactive CD4+ clones were Treg-derived with siplizumab, compared with about 28% in controls. Alloreactive sequences traceable to unstimulated CD4+ memory cells were significantly reduced by siplizumab.

Notes on this clone: No antigen is known for it.

Only in-frame clones appear in the TCRdb table, and some are missing; sequencing was by immunoSEQ multiplex PCR. The sample consists of 80,000 to 130,000 clones, roughly nine tenths of them appearing once. The TCR originated in a human donor in good health. The specimen was Tregs sorted from blood. V and J are TRBV5-4 and TRBJ2-5; 8 nucleotides align to TRBD1. This CDR3 reads CASSWYTGTGQETQYF. The CDR3 DNA follows: TGTGCCAGCAGCTGGTACACCGGGACAGGACAAGAGACCCAGTACTTC.